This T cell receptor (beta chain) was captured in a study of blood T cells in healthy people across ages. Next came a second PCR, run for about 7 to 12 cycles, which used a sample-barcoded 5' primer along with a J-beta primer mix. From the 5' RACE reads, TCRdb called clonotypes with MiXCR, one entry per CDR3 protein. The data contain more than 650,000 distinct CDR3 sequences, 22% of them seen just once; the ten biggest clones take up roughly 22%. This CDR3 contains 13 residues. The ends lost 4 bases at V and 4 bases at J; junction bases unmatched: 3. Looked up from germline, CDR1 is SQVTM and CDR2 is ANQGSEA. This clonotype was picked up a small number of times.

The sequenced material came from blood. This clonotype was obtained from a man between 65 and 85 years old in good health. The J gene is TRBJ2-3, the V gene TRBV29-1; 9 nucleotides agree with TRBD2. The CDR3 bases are TGCAGCGTTGGAATAGCGGGAGCAGATACGCAGTATTTT. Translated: CSVGIAGADTQYF.